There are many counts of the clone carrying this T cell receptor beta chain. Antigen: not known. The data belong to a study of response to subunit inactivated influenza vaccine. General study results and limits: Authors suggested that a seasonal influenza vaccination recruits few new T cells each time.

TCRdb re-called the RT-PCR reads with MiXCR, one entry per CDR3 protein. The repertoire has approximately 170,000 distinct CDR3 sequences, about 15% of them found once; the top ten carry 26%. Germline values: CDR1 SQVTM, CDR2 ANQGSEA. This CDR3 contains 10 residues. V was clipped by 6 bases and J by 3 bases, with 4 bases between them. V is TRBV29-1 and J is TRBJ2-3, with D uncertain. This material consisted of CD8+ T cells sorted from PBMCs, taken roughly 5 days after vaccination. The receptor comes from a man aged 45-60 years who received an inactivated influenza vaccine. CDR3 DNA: TGCAGCGTAGAAACAGATACGCAGTATTTT. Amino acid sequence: CSVETDTQYF.